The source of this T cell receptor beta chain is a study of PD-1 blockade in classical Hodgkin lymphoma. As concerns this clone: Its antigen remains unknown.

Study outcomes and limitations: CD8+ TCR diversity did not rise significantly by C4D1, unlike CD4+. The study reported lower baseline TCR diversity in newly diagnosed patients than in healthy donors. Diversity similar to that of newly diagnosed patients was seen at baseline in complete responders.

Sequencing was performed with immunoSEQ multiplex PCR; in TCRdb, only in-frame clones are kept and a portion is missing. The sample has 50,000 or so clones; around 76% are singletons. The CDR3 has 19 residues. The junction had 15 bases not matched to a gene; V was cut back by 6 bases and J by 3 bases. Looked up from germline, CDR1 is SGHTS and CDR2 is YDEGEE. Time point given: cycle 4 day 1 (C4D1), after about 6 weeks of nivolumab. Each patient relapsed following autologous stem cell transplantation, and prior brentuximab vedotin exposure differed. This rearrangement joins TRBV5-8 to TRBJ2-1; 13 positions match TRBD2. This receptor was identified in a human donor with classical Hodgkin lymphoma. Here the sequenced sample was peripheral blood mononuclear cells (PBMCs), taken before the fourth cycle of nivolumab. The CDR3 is CASTRGLAGDMGVYNEQFF. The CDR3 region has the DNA TGTGCCAGCACCCGCGGACTAGCGGGAGATATGGGGGTCTACAATGAGCAGTTCTTC.